This T cell receptor (beta chain) is drawn from a study of response to subunit inactivated influenza vaccine. Points from the study as a whole: Authors proposed each seasonal influenza vaccination draws in few new T cells.

This clonotype has only a few counts. No antigen is known for it. TCRdb redid the calling of the RT-PCR reads with MiXCR, one entry per CDR3 protein. The table includes hundreds of thousands of distinct CDR3 sequences, 15% to 18% detected once. CDR1 and CDR2 from the germline V gene are MGHRA and YSYEKL. This CDR3 has 17 residues. V shed 5 bases and J 7 bases; nucleotides not matched to a gene: 15. The receptor comes from a man aged 45 to 65 who received an inactivated influenza vaccine. The material was PBMCs from blood, obtained 11 to 12 days after vaccination. The V and J genes are TRBV4-1 and TRBJ2-3; TRBD2 agrees at 10 bases. As DNA, the CDR3 is TGCGCCAGCAGCAAAGCTGGTCCTAGCGGGAGTTCTCATACGCAGTATTTT. It encodes CASSKAGPSGSSHTQYF.